The clone carrying this TCR beta chain was counted a few times. The CDR3 totals 15 residues. TCRdb reprocessed the 5' RACE reads via MiXCR and lists one record per CDR3 protein. The table includes around 98,000 distinct CDR3 sequences, approximately 15% detected once. This record belongs to a study of T cells of healthy individuals. This sequence was found in a human donor in good health. V is TRBV21-1 and J is TRBJ2-1; the table calls TRBD2, which could not be checked here. TRBV21-1 is assigned pseudogene status. CDR3 amino acids: CASRAIAGGLDEQFF. Written as DNA, the CDR3 is TGTGCCAGCCGTGCGATAGCGGGGGGGCTCGATGAGCAGTTCTTC.